This is a list of T cell receptor beta chains from one sample in a study of identical twins. TCRdb recomputed calls from the 5' RACE reads with MiXCR, one row per CDR3 protein. The data hold around 530,000 distinct CDR3 sequences, with 13% to 15% observed a single time. The same sample was also studied in work on yellow fever vaccine responses in identical twins.

Sequencing input: CD4+ T cells sorted from blood. The receptors originated from a woman under 30 in good health. CDR3s include the opening cysteine and the closing phenylalanine or tryptophan. D genes are given only for firm matches. A row's size may be missing; if present it is once, few, many or a size class.

CASSQGGGYGYTF	TGTGCCAGCAGCCAAGGGGGCGGCTATGGCTACACCTTC	TRBJ1-2	TRBV3-1	-	-
CASSYKLRTSGGYEQYF	TGTGCCAGCAGTTACAAACTTAGGACTAGCGGGGGCTACGAGCAGTACTTC	TRBJ2-7	TRBV6-5	few	TRBD2
CASGWYQETQYF	TGTGCCTCGGGTTGGTACCAAGAGACCCAGTACTTC	TRBJ2-5	TRBV6-5	few	-
CASSQAPGQGRPQHF	TGTGCCAGCAGCCAAGCGCCGGGACAGGGCAGGCCCCAGCATTTT	TRBJ1-5	TRBV3-1	few	TRBD1
CASSQPSGGSTDTQYF	TGTGCCAGCAGCCAACCTAGCGGGGGGAGTACAGATACGCAGTATTTT	TRBJ2-3	TRBV6-1	few	TRBD2
CASRSRSSYEQYF	TGTGCCAGCAGATCGAGGAGCTCCTACGAGCAGTACTTC	TRBJ2-7	TRBV25-1	-	-
CASSPSSTSGGAGDTGELFF	TGCGCCAGCAGCCCTAGCTCGACTAGCGGGGGGGCCGGGGACACCGGGGAGCTGTTTTTT	TRBJ2-2	TRBV5-1	-	TRBD2
CATSDLTPGINEQFF	TGTGCCACCAGTGATTTAACGCCAGGGATCAATGAGCAGTTCTTC	TRBJ2-1	TRBV24-1	few	-
CASSPPRTGAYNEQFF	TGCGCCAGCAGCCCCCCTAGGACAGGGGCCTACAATGAGCAGTTCTTC	TRBJ2-1	TRBV5-1	few	TRBD1
CASSFGQGADTQYF	TGCGCCAGCAGCTTCGGACAGGGGGCAGATACGCAGTATTTT	TRBJ2-3	TRBV5-1	few	TRBD1
CASSEYLAGGPRADTQYF	TGTGCCAGCAGTGAATATCTAGCGGGAGGGCCCCGTGCAGATACGCAGTATTTT	TRBJ2-3	TRBV6-1	-	TRBD2
CASMVNTGELFF	TGTGCCAGCATGGTGAACACCGGGGAGCTGTTTTTT	TRBJ2-2	TRBV7-3	-	-
CASSPVGGELFF	TGTGCCAGCAGCCCCGTCGGCGGGGAGCTGTTTTTT	TRBJ2-2	TRBV7-8	few	-
CASSKGTNSYNEQFF	TGCGCCAGCTCAAAAGGGACAAATTCCTACAATGAGCAGTTCTTC	TRBJ2-1	TRBV10-2	-	-
CSASPGTSRYNEQFF	TGCAGTGCTTCCCCCGGGACTAGCCGATACAATGAGCAGTTCTTC	TRBJ2-1	TRBV20-1	-	TRBD2
CAISDGGGPYNEQFF	TGTGCCATCAGTGATGGAGGGGGCCCATACAATGAGCAGTTCTTC	TRBJ2-1	TRBV10-3	-	-